This T cell receptor beta chain derives from a study of T cells after yellow fever vaccination. The study, taken as a whole, reports: Booster sampling recovered most clones from primary vaccination (less than 97% CD4, roughly 86% CD8).

The CDR3 sequence is 16 residues long. J lost 2 bases, V lost 3 bases, and 6 bases had no gene match. CDR1 and CDR2 from the germline V gene are DFQATT and SNEGSKA (reference sequence). MiXCR, run by TCRdb on the 5' RACE reads, gives a single entry per CDR3 protein. This table holds some 300,000 distinct CDR3 sequences, approximately 8% found once. A word on this clonotype: Its antigen is unidentified.

The chain has TRBV20-1 and TRBJ2-3; 12 nucleotides agree with TRBD2. Sequenced material: CD4+ T cells sorted from PBMCs, taken 5 days after the yellow fever booster vaccination. This TCR was recovered from a man between 18 and 35 years old who received the YFV17D yellow fever vaccine. Here the CDR3 DNA reads TGCAGTGCTAGCGGACTAGCGGGGATAGCCACAGATACGCAGTATTTT. Residues: CSASGLAGIATDTQYF.